The 30 T cell receptor beta chains listed next were all sequenced from one sample in a study of blood T cell repertoires in COVID-19. The repertoire was sequenced with immunoSEQ multiplex PCR; TCRdb's copy has only in-frame clones and lacks some. The table has about 260,000 clones, 87% seen once; the top ten hold 2.2%. Material for sequencing was peripheral blood. Receptors were obtained from a woman aged 45-65 years who had recovered from COVID-19.

V gene TRBV7-2 combines with J gene TRBJ1-6; a possible D gene is TRBD1 (6 bases). Germline lookup yields CDR1 SGHTA and CDR2 FQGNSA. Trimming pared 3 bases from V and 5 bases from J, leaving 11 bases between. This CDR3 is built from 15 residues. CDR3 nucleotide sequence: TGTGCCAGCAGCTTTAGGGGGGGTGATAATTCACCCCTCCACTTT. Residues: CASSFRGGDNSPLHF. Filled out from reference TRBV7-2 and TRBJ1-6, the complete variable domain reads GAGVSQSPSNKVTEKGKDVELRCDPISGHTALYWYRQSLGQGLEFLIYFQGNSAPDKSGLPSDRFSAERTGGSVSTLTIQRTQQEDSAVYLCASSFRGGDNSPLHFGNGTRLTVT.

The rearrangement uses TRBV19 and TRBJ2-1, with 7 bases identical to TRBD1. Trimming removed 7 bases from V and 6 bases from J; junction bases left unmatched: 21. The germline CDR1 and CDR2 sequences are LNHDA and SQIVND (reference sequence). CDR3 size: 18 residues. The CDR3 bases are TGTGCCAGTAACCCGAGGCGCCTAGCAGGGGGATTGGTCAATGAGCAGTTCTTC. Amino acid sequence: CASNPRRLAGGLVNEQFF.

The chain uses TRBV6-5 and TRBJ1-1; weak D call: TRBD1 (6 bases). V was trimmed by 4 bases and J by 2 bases, leaving 14 bases between them. The CDR3 contains 15 residues. Germline V gene sequence: CDR1 MNHEY, CDR2 SVGAGI. The CDR3 DNA sequence: TGTGCCAGCAGTTCCCTTCTGACAGGAAACACTGAAGCTTTCTTT. This gives the protein CASSSLLTGNTEAFF.

This chain connects TRBV9 to TRBJ2-3, with 16 bases fitting TRBD2. This CDR3 has 19 residues. The germline V gene encodes CDR1 SGDLS and CDR2 YYNGEE. Unmatched junction bases numbered 10, after V lost 3 bases and J lost 3 bases. As DNA, the CDR3 is TGTGCCAGCAGCGGAGGGACTAGCGGGGGGGCCAGAGGGACAGATACGCAGTATTTT. Residues: CASSGGTSGGARGTDTQYF. The full variable domain, its missing parts supplied by reference TRBV9 and TRBJ2-3, is DSGVTQTPKHLITATGQRVTLRCSPRSGDLSVYWYQQSLDQGLQFLIQYYNGEERAKGNILERFSAQQFPDLHSELNLSSLELGDSALYFCASSGGTSGGARGTDTQYFGPGTRLTVL.

V is TRBV24-1 and J is TRBJ1-2, with D perhaps matching TRBD1 (5 bases). Germline V CDR1 and CDR2: KGHDR, SFDVKD. V shed 4 bases and J shed 8 bases, with 10 bases lying between them. The CDR3 runs to 12 residues. The CDR3 sequence is CATSELGQGYTF. The CDR3 nucleotides read TGTGCCACCAGTGAACTGGGGCAGGGCTACACCTTC.

On this clone itself: Other DNA sequences in the same sample also yield this CDR3. The chain combines TRBV9 with TRBJ2-7; D is possibly TRBD1 (6 bases). Trimming stripped 1 base from V and 4 bases from J, with 12 bases between. Per germline, CDR1 SGDLS and CDR2 YYNGEE. This CDR3 comprises 14 residues. The CDR3 reads CASSVSDRPYEQYF. CDR3 nucleotides: TGTGCCAGCAGCGTAAGTGACAGGCCTTACGAGCAGTACTTC. The full variable domain, in which reference TRBV9 and TRBJ2-7 provide the parts outside the CDR3, is DSGVTQTPKHLITATGQRVTLRCSPRSGDLSVYWYQQSLDQGLQFLIQYYNGEERAKGNILERFSAQQFPDLHSELNLSSLELGDSALYFCASSVSDRPYEQYFGPGTRLTVT.

Only one count was recorded for this clone. The chain joins TRBV4-2 to TRBJ1-2; the match to TRBD1 covers 11 bases. The CDR3 is 14 residues long. Looked up from germline, CDR1 is LGHNA and CDR2 is YNFKEQ. The J segment lost 7 bases and the V segment lost 4 bases, leaving 5 bases of the junction unmatched. The CDR3, as DNA: TGTGCCAGCAGCCGCGGGACAGGGGGGTCTGGCTACACCTTC. This translates into CASSRGTGGSGYTF.

The gene calls are TRBV9 and TRBJ2-7, with 10 positions matching TRBD1. The junction had 7 bases not matched to a gene; V was cut back by 0 bases and J by 7 bases. This CDR3 contains 15 residues. CDR1 is SGDLS, CDR2 YYNGEE, per germline. CDR3 in DNA: TGTGCCAGCAGCGTAGCGGGACAGGGGAGGGGAGAGCAGTACTTC. Protein: CASSVAGQGRGEQYF.

The chain links TRBV15 to TRBJ1-5, with 7 nucleotides matching TRBD1. The CDR3 extends over 16 amino acids. Trimming removed 1 base from V and 2 bases from J; junction bases left unmatched: 5. The germline gives CDR1 LNHNV, CDR2 YYDKDF (reference sequence). CDR3 protein: CATSRGRTGGNQPQHF. The DNA for the CDR3 is TGTGCCACCAGCAGAGGACGGACAGGTGGCAATCAGCCCCAGCATTTT.

V and J are TRBV15 and TRBJ1-1; D uncertain. CDR3 length equals 12 residues. From germline, CDR1 is LNHNV and CDR2 YYDKDF (reference sequence). V lost 1 base, J lost 7 bases, and 7 bases lay in between. CDR3 coding DNA: TGTGCCACCAGCAGAGCGGCGGGTGAAGCTTTCTTT. Translation: CATSRAAGEAFF. Together with reference TRBV15 and TRBJ1-1, the CDR3 gives the full variable domain: DAMVIQNPRYQVTQFGKPVTLSCSQTLNHNVMYWYQQKSSQAPKLLFHYYDKDFNNEADTPDNFQSRRPNTSFCFLDIRSPGLGDTAMYLCATSRAAGEAFFGQGTRLTVV.

DNA of the CDR3: TGTGCCAGCAGCTTAGAAACCGGGGGCACTGAAGCTTTCTTT. Protein product: CASSLETGGTEAFF. The chain links TRBV13 to TRBJ1-1, with TRBD1 as a possible D gene (5 bases). Looked up from germline, CDR1 is PRHDT and CDR2 is FYEKMQ (reference sequence). V was shortened by 1 base and J by 4 bases, with 10 bases between the two germline ends. The CDR3 is 14 residues long.

This clone came up once. V usage is TRBV7-2 and J usage is TRBJ2-3, with 7 bases identical to TRBD2. The V segment lost 6 bases and the J segment 4 bases; nucleotides outside the gene matches: 7. The germline gives CDR1 SGHTA, CDR2 FQGNSA. The CDR3 covers 14 residues. In DNA form, the CDR3 reads TGTGCCAGCAGTACTAGGACTAGTGCAGATACGCAGTATTTT. As protein: CASSTRTSADTQYF.

This clone appeared once. The gene calls are TRBV5-1 and TRBJ2-3, with 13 positions matching TRBD2. CDR1 and CDR2 from the germline V gene are SGHRS and YFSETQ. CDR3 length equals 17 residues. V lost 4 bases, J lost 6 bases, and 11 bases stayed unmatched. The CDR3 sequence is CASSPGLAGPMWDTQYF. In DNA, the CDR3 is TGCGCCAGCAGCCCGGGACTAGCGGGACCCATGTGGGATACGCAGTATTTT. The full variable domain, in which reference TRBV5-1 and TRBJ2-3 provide the parts outside the CDR3, is KAGVTQTPRYLIKTRGQQVTLSCSPISGHRSVSWYQQTPGQGLQFLFEYFSETQRNKGNFPGRFSGRQFSNSRSEMNVSTLELGDSALYLCASSPGLAGPMWDTQYFGPGTRLTVL.

This chain uses TRBV7-2 with TRBJ1-4, with 7 nucleotides matching TRBD1. Trimming removed 5 bases from V and 3 bases from J; junction bases left unmatched: 12. The V gene's germline CDR1 is SGHTA and CDR2 FQGNSA. CDR3 length: 17 amino acids. CDR3 DNA: TGTGCCAGCAGCCCCCTGACAGGGCGGGGAGCTAATGAAAAACTGTTTTTT. Translation gives CASSPLTGRGANEKLFF.

V is TRBV20-1 and J is TRBJ2-1, with 7 bases matching TRBD1. This CDR3 region has 11 residues. V lost 5 bases and J lost 12; bases outside the gene matches: 7. In germline, CDR1 is DFQATT, CDR2 SNEGSKA (reference sequence). This chain's CDR3 is CSASDRPWQFF. For the CDR3, the DNA is TGCAGTGCTTCGGACAGGCCCTGGCAGTTCTTC.

The gene calls are TRBV7-9 and TRBJ2-7, with D possibly being TRBD1 (6 bases). This CDR3 is 15 amino acids long. Germline lookup yields CDR1 SEHNR and CDR2 FQNEAQ (reference sequence). Between the trimmed V and J ends, which lost 5 bases and 0 bases, there was a span of 14 bases. The CDR3 DNA sequence: TGTGCCAGCAGCCCACCCAGGGGTGGCTCCTACGAGCAGTACTTC. It is translated as CASSPPRGGSYEQYF.

The V call is TRBV20-1, the J call TRBJ1-4, with D hard to call. Trimming removed 2 bases at V and 10 bases at J, with 8 bases between. CDR3 length: 11 amino acids. Germline lookup yields CDR1 DFQATT and CDR2 SNEGSKA (reference sequence). The CDR3: CSARLEAKLFF. Here the CDR3 DNA reads TGCAGTGCTAGACTCGAGGCAAAACTGTTTTTT.

V usage is TRBV7-3 and J usage is TRBJ2-3, with 10 bases lining up with TRBD2. Germline V gene sequence: CDR1 SGHTA, CDR2 FQGTGA. The CDR3 sequence is 15 residues long. V dropped 4 bases and J dropped 3; count of bases not matched to a gene: 4. The CDR3, as DNA: TGTGCCAGCAGCTGGGGACTAGCGAGGACAGATACGCAGTATTTT. Its protein product is CASSWGLARTDTQYF.

This clone showed up just once. V usage is TRBV19 and J usage is TRBJ1-2; weak D call: TRBD1 (6 bases). Trimming removed 3 bases at V and 2 bases at J, with 13 bases between. Germline V gene sequence: CDR1 LNHDA, CDR2 SQIVND (reference sequence). This CDR3 spans 15 amino acids. CDR3 loop: CASSMRGGQNYGYTF. The CDR3 bases are TGTGCCAGTAGTATGAGAGGGGGTCAAAACTATGGCTACACCTTC. Using reference TRBV19 and TRBJ1-2 for the parts outside the CDR3, the full variable domain is DGGITQSPKYLFRKEGQNVTLSCEQNLNHDAMYWYRQDPGQGLRLIYYSQIVNDFQKGDIAEGYSVSREKKESFPLTVTSAQKNPTAFYLCASSMRGGQNYGYTFGSGTRLTVV.

The chain has TRBV28 and TRBJ1-4; the D is unclear. The ends were cut back, 5 bases at V and 4 bases at J, with 11 bases in the middle. The germline V gene has CDR1 MDHEN and CDR2 SYDVKM. The CDR3 totals 14 residues. CDR3 DNA: TGTGCCAGCAGTCGCCGGAGCTTTAATGAAAAACTGTTTTTT. Translated: CASSRRSFNEKLFF.

V usage is TRBV5-4 and J usage is TRBJ1-2; D is unresolved. V was cut by 5 bases and J by 4 bases, with 9 bases left in between. In germline, CDR1 is SGHNT, CDR2 YYREEE (reference sequence). The CDR3 covers 12 residues. The CDR3 here is CASSMGVYGYTF. The CDR3 nucleotides are TGTGCCAGCAGTATGGGAGTCTATGGCTACACCTTC. The full variable domain, rest sourced from reference TRBV5-4 and TRBJ1-2, is ETGVTQSPTHLIKTRGQQVTLRCSSQSGHNTVSWYQQALGQGPQFIFQYYREEENGRGNFPPRFSGLQFPNYSSELNVNALELDDSALYLCASSMGVYGYTFGSGTRLTVV.

The genes are TRBV5-1 and TRBJ1-4, with TRBD1 matching over 7 bases. The V gene's germline CDR1 is SGHRS and CDR2 YFSETQ. The CDR3 totals 17 residues. Losses at the gene ends were 4 bases for V and 0 bases for J; bases not matched to a gene: 9. The CDR3 loop is CASSLGRGPATNEKLFF. The DNA for the CDR3 is TGCGCCAGCAGCCTCGGGAGGGGGCCTGCAACTAATGAAAAACTGTTTTTT.

V and J are TRBV7-8 and TRBJ2-2; no clear D gene. This CDR3 region has 13 residues. V dropped 1 base and J dropped 4 bases, with 4 bases sitting between them. Germline lookup yields CDR1 SGHVS and CDR2 FQNEAQ. CDR3 bases: TGTGCCAGCAGCTTAGACAGCACCGGGGAGCTGTTTTTT. Amino acids: CASSLDSTGELFF.

The CDR3 here is CASSPHVGTSSYNEQFF. For the CDR3, the DNA is TGTGCCAGCTCACCCCATGTTGGTACAAGCTCCTACAATGAGCAGTTCTTC. The V and J genes are TRBV18 and TRBJ2-1; D unclear. V lost 3 bases to trimming and J lost 0 bases, with 15 bases between them. CDR3 size: 17 residues. Germline V gene sequence: CDR1 KGHSH, CDR2 LQKENI.

This clone was picked up one time. The chain recombines TRBV4-1 with TRBJ1-1, with 7 bases that match TRBD1. Germline CDR1 MGHRA, CDR2 YSYEKL. Losses at the gene ends were 1 base for V and 5 bases for J; bases not matched to a gene: 7. This CDR3 is 15 amino acids long. The CDR3 DNA follows: TGCGCCAGCAGCCAAGTTGTGACAGGGAGGACTGAAGCTTTCTTT. Protein sequence: CASSQVVTGRTEAFF.

The rearrangement uses TRBV2 and TRBJ1-5; the D gene is possibly TRBD1 (6 bases). The germline V and J ends were trimmed by 4 bases and 1 base, with 11 bases remaining between them. The CDR3 loop spans 15 amino acids. Per the germline V gene, CDR1 is SNHLY and CDR2 is FYNNEI. CDR3 sequence: CASSAQGTSNQPQHF. The DNA for the CDR3 is TGTGCCAGCAGTGCACAGGGTACGAGCAATCAGCCCCAGCATTTT.

The chain joins TRBV3-1 (or the pseudogene TRBV3-2) to TRBJ2-1; the D gene is possibly TRBD1 (5 bases). This CDR3 comprises 13 residues. Germline V CDR1 and CDR2: LGHDT, YNNKEL (reference sequence). The ends were cut back, 4 bases at V and 8 bases at J, with 12 bases in the middle. The CDR3 coding sequence is TGTGCCAGCAGCCCGATGGGGCAGTATGAGCAGTTCTTC. The encoded protein is CASSPMGQYEQFF.

The J gene is TRBJ1-2, the V gene TRBV9; weak D call: TRBD1 (5 bases). CDR3 length: 12 residues. Germline CDR1 SGDLS, CDR2 YYNGEE. V dropped 3 bases and J dropped 11 bases, with 14 bases sitting between them. CDR3 residues: CASSAPVGGYTF. Here the CDR3 DNA reads TGTGCCAGCAGCGCCCCCGTCGGGGGGTACACCTTC. Together with reference TRBV9 and TRBJ1-2, the CDR3 gives the full variable domain: DSGVTQTPKHLITATGQRVTLRCSPRSGDLSVYWYQQSLDQGLQFLIQYYNGEERAKGNILERFSAQQFPDLHSELNLSSLELGDSALYFCASSAPVGGYTFGSGTRLTVV.

The chain links TRBV5-8 to TRBJ1-1, with 7 bases fitting TRBD1. Trimming took 4 bases from V and 4 from J; bases not matched to a gene: 10. Per germline, CDR1 SGHTS and CDR2 YDEGEE. There are 15 residues in the CDR3. Here the CDR3 reads CASSRREGASTEAFF. The CDR3 DNA is TGTGCCAGCAGCCGCCGGGAGGGGGCGAGCACTGAAGCTTTCTTT.

J is TRBJ1-6 and V is TRBV6-5; no definite D call. The CDR3 is 14 residues long. Germline V gene sequence: CDR1 MNHEY, CDR2 SVGAGI. V lost 6 bases and J lost 2, with 8 bases in between. The chain's CDR3 is CASRREAYNSPLHF. CDR3 nucleotide sequence: TGTGCCAGCAGGAGGGAAGCCTATAATTCACCCCTCCACTTT.